A single sample is the source of the 28 T cell receptor beta chains below, sequenced in a study of metastatic and nonmetastatic thyroid tumors. No patient received treatment before thyroid surgery. TCRdb redid the clone calls on the PCR reads using MiXCR. The table shows approximately 14,000 clones, with approximately 30% occurring only once. Sequencing was done on a sample of tumor tissue. The source of these receptors is a male donor with papillary thyroid cancer or a benign thyroid nodule (not recorded which). Some clones in this sample may be carry-over from other donors' samples.

This clone has just one count. The rearrangement uses TRBV18 and TRBJ2-7; D is perhaps TRBD1 or TRBD2 (5 bases each). Trimming shortened V by 3 bases and J by 3 bases, and 12 bases separated the two germline ends. The CDR3 extends over 14 amino acids. CDR1 is KGHSH and CDR2 is LQKENI in the germline V gene. This chain's CDR3 is CASSPRRDLYEQYF. The DNA of the CDR3 is TGTGCCAGCTCACCTCGTCGGGACCTCTACGAGCAGTACTTC.

The sample holds a few counts of this clone. J is TRBJ2-3 and V is TRBV6-5, with TRBD1 as a possible D gene (5 bases). CDR3 length: 15 amino acids. Germline CDR1 reads MNHEY; CDR2 reads SVGAGI. Between the trimmed V and J ends, which lost 0 bases and 2 bases, there was a span of 9 bases. The CDR3 here is CASSYSGLTTDTQYF. CDR3 nucleotide sequence: TGTGCCAGCAGTTACTCGGGGCTAACCACAGATACGCAGTATTTT.

The chain uses TRBV18 and TRBJ2-7; 8 bases align to TRBD1. V shed 1 base and J 4 bases; nucleotides not matched to a gene: 9. CDR3 length: 16 residues. CDR1 and CDR2 from the germline V gene are KGHSH and LQKENI. The DNA for the CDR3 is TGTGCCAGCTCACCACAACCTCCGAGACAGGGGTACGAGCAGTACTTC. Its translation: CASSPQPPRQGYEQYF.

This clone counts as medium-sized. V usage is TRBV6-4 and J usage is TRBJ2-3, with 9 bases aligning to TRBD1. Germline loops: CDR1 MRHNA, CDR2 SNTAGT. J was trimmed by 5 bases and V by 2 bases; bases with no gene match: 8. CDR3 length equals 16 residues. The CDR3 nucleotides are TGTGCCAGCAGTGACGTTGTGGGACAGGGTAAAGATACGCAGTATTTT. Its protein is CASSDVVGQGKDTQYF.

Ten or more counts support this clone. The chain employs TRBV12-3 or TRBV12-4 and TRBJ2-1; 7 positions match TRBD2. J was trimmed by 4 bases and V by 7 bases; bases with no gene match: 13. CDR3 length equals 16 residues. The CDR3 loop reads CASIPSASGGYNEQFF. In DNA, the CDR3 is TGTGCCAGCATTCCCTCGGCTAGCGGAGGATACAATGAGCAGTTCTTC.

In this sample, this clone turned up many times. V is TRBV6-8 and J is TRBJ1-5; TRBD1 might be the D (6 bases). The CDR3 contains 15 residues. V was pared by 5 bases and J by 5 bases, with 16 bases between. Germline loops: CDR1 MNHGY, CDR2 SAAAGT. The CDR3 sequence is CASSRTGRHHQPQHF. CDR3 DNA: TGTGCCAGCAGTAGAACAGGGCGTCATCATCAGCCCCAGCATTTT.

The sample holds one count of this clone. The chain joins TRBV20-1 to TRBJ2-7; 9 bases line up with TRBD1. Looked up from germline, CDR1 is DFQATT and CDR2 is SNEGSKA (reference sequence). This CDR3 spans 16 amino acids. Trimming cost V 2 bases and J 3 bases; bases outside gene matches: 11. CDR3 DNA: TGCAGTGCTAGACTGGACCCGGGACAGGGTATCTACGAGCAGTACTTC. This translates into CSARLDPGQGIYEQYF.

In this sample, this clone turned up many times. J is TRBJ1-3 and V is TRBV5-1; D might be TRBD1 (6 bases). Looked up from germline, CDR1 is SGHRS and CDR2 is YFSETQ. The CDR3 is made up of 15 amino acids. Trimming shortened V by 4 bases and J by 4 bases, and 15 bases separated the two germline ends. In nucleotides, the CDR3 is TGCGCCAGCAGCGTAACAGGGTATCGGGGAAACACCATATATTTT. This sequence encodes CASSVTGYRGNTIYF.

The chain is built from TRBV5-1 and TRBJ2-3, with 9 bases fitting TRBD2. V dropped 6 bases and J dropped 7; count of bases not matched to a gene: 12. Germline V CDR1 and CDR2: SGHRS, YFSETQ. The CDR3 sequence is 15 residues long. The CDR3: CASTPGVAGDYTQYF. CDR3 DNA sequence: TGCGCCAGCACTCCTGGGGTAGCGGGAGACTATACGCAGTATTTT.

This clone was detected only a few times. J is TRBJ2-6 and V is TRBV5-1; D is unclear. V lost 0 bases and J 0 bases, leaving 4 bases between the germline ends. Germline CDR1 and CDR2: SGHRS and YFSETQ. The CDR3 sequence is 15 residues long. CDR3 sequence: CASSLANSGANVLTF. The CDR3 bases are TGCGCCAGCAGCTTGGCGAACTCTGGGGCCAACGTCCTGACTTTC.

The chain recombines TRBV9 with TRBJ2-7; weak D call: TRBD2 (5 bases). Trimming cost V 0 bases and J 6 bases, with 10 bases left between them. In germline, CDR1 is SGDLS, CDR2 YYNGEE. The CDR3 is 13 residues long. DNA of the CDR3: TGTGCCAGCAGCGTAGGGGTCGGGGTCGAGCAGTACTTC. It encodes CASSVGVGVEQYF.

There are a few counts of this clone. V and J are TRBV6-2 or TRBV6-3 and TRBJ2-3; 12 bases align to TRBD2. The CDR3 contains 16 residues. CDR1 MNHEY and CDR2 SVGEGT come from the germline V gene. The trim removed 6 bases at V and 0 bases at J, leaving 4 bases unmatched. This CDR3 reads CASRPSGRASTDTQYF. CDR3 nucleotides: TGTGCCAGCAGACCTAGCGGGAGGGCTAGCACAGATACGCAGTATTTT.

This clone came up many times. This sample includes further DNA sequences coding for the same CDR3. The chain has TRBV5-1 and TRBJ1-1, with a weak D call TRBD1 (5 bases). CDR3 length equals 15 residues. Trimming shortened V by 0 bases and J by 0 bases, and 9 bases separated the two germline ends. Germline CDR1 SGHRS, CDR2 YFSETQ. DNA of the CDR3: TGCGCCAGCAGCTTGGTTCAGGGAATGAACACTGAAGCTTTCTTT. Amino acid sequence: CASSLVQGMNTEAFF.

This clone was detected a few times. The chain is built from TRBV28 and TRBJ1-2; tentatively, D is TRBD1 (5 bases). Germline CDR1 is MDHEN and CDR2 is SYDVKM. V was cut by 3 bases and J by 7 bases, with 9 bases left in between. CDR3 length equals 12 residues. Here the CDR3 reads CASSLGGAGYTF. The CDR3 DNA is TGTGCCAGCAGTTTGGGAGGGGCTGGCTACACCTTC.

The chain combines TRBV7-3 with TRBJ2-1; D perhaps matches TRBD1 (6 bases). Trimming shortened V by 3 bases and J by 7 bases, and 16 bases separated the two germline ends. From germline, CDR1 is SGHTA and CDR2 FQGTGA. The CDR3 sequence is 15 residues long. The CDR3, as DNA: TGTGCCAGCAGCTTCCGGCAGGGGCTAATGAATGAGCAGTTCTTC. This encodes CASSFRQGLMNEQFF.

Only a few counts were recorded for this clone. A clone one base away is much larger, so this may be a read error. The rearrangement links TRBV14 to TRBJ1-5; D perhaps matches TRBD1 (6 bases). Germline loops: CDR1 SGHDN, CDR2 FVKESK. The CDR3 is made up of 15 amino acids. The CDR3 protein is CASSQGGGLNPPQHF. The CDR3, as DNA: TGTGCCAGCAGCCAAGGGGGGGGCCTCAATCCGCCCCAGCATTTT.

The chain joins TRBV5-1 to TRBJ2-1; 10 bases agree with TRBD2. From germline, CDR1 is SGHRS and CDR2 YFSETQ. CDR3 length: 17 amino acids. Unmatched junction bases numbered 11, after V lost 4 bases and J lost 4 bases. Written as DNA, the CDR3 is TGCGCCAGCAGCCTCTACGTAGCGGGAGGTACTTACAATGAGCAGTTCTTC. This sequence encodes CASSLYVAGGTYNEQFF.

The V call is TRBV18, the J call TRBJ1-2; weak D call: TRBD1 (5 bases). CDR3 length: 13 amino acids. Germline V gives CDR1 KGHSH, CDR2 LQKENI. The V end was cut by 0 bases, the J end by 8 bases, with 10 bases between. CDR3 protein: CASSPPKGQGYTF. For the CDR3, the DNA is TGTGCCAGCTCACCACCTAAGGGGCAGGGCTACACCTTC.

This clone was counted only a few times. The rearrangement uses TRBV12-3 or TRBV12-4 and TRBJ2-7; D gene ambiguous. V lost 5 bases to trimming and J lost 2 bases, with 7 bases between them. The CDR3 runs 12 residues. This CDR3 is CASSLKTYEQYF. CDR3 sequence (DNA): TGTGCCAGCAGTCTTAAAACCTACGAGCAGTACTTC.

A word on this clone: An end of the junction differs from the germline gene, which may be a read error. The rearrangement joins TRBV7-6 to TRBJ1-2; tentatively, D is TRBD1 (6 bases). CDR1 and CDR2 from the germline V gene are SGHVS and FNYEAQ. The CDR3 is 14 amino acids. The CDR3 region is CARSLETNSGGYPF. CDR3 DNA sequence: TGTGCCAGGAGCTTAGAAACAAACTCTGGGGGCTACCCCTTC.

The table lists this clone with a few counts. This rearrangement joins TRBV6-5 to TRBJ2-7; 9 bases align to TRBD1. V lost 4 bases and J lost 3; bases outside the gene matches: 7. CDR3 length equals 15 residues. Germline loops: CDR1 MNHEY, CDR2 SVGAGI. The CDR3 DNA is TGTGCCAGCAGTTCCGCCGGGACAGGGCTCTACGAGCAGTACTTC. This translates into CASSSAGTGLYEQYF.

Sample share makes this clone medium-sized. The CDR3 nucleotides read TGCGCCAGCAGCCAAGGTCATGGGTCTGGGGGCTCCTACGAGCAGTACTTC. Amino acid sequence: CASSQGHGSGGSYEQYF. This rearrangement joins TRBV4-1 to TRBJ2-7; either TRBD1 or TRBD2 may supply D (5 bases each). Germline loops: CDR1 MGHRA, CDR2 YSYEKL. The CDR3 sequence is 17 residues long. V shed 1 base and J shed 0 bases, with 16 bases lying between them.

The gene calls are TRBV11-2 and TRBJ2-7, with D perhaps matching TRBD1 (5 bases). V shed 4 bases and J shed 2 bases, with 9 bases lying between them. The CDR3 has 13 amino acids. Germline assignment: CDR1 SGHAT and CDR2 FQNNGV. DNA for the CDR3: TGTGCCAGCAGCTGGGGCCTCCCCTACGAGCAGTACTTC. Its protein product is CASSWGLPYEQYF. Looking up the rest from reference TRBV11-2 and TRBJ2-7 gives the full variable domain: EAGVAQSPRYKIIEKRQSVAFWCNPISGHATLYWYQQILGQGPKLLIQFQNNGVVDDSQLPKDRFSAERLKGVDSTLKIQPAKLEDSAVYLCASSWGLPYEQYFGPGTRLTVT.

The chain carries TRBV28 and TRBJ2-2, with D possibly TRBD2 on 6 matching bases. Germline CDR1 is MDHEN and CDR2 is SYDVKM. CDR3 size: 14 residues. With 3 bases removed from V and 7 bases from J, the gap between germline ends came to 12 bases. CDR3 nucleotide sequence: TGTGCCAGCAGTTTGGGGGGTCCGTGCGGGGAGCTGTTTTTT. Translating it yields CASSLGGPCGELFF.

This clone was found many times. The chain recombines TRBV28 with TRBJ1-1; the D gene is possibly TRBD1 (5 bases). CDR1 MDHEN and CDR2 SYDVKM come from the germline V gene. This CDR3 region has 15 residues. V lost 5 bases, J lost 0 bases, and 13 bases lay in between. CDR3 in DNA: TGTGCCAGCAGTGTCCACGGGGCGATGAACACTGAAGCTTTCTTT. As protein: CASSVHGAMNTEAFF.

This clone was observed a few times. This chain joins TRBV12-3 or TRBV12-4 and TRBJ2-1; a possible D gene is TRBD1 (5 bases). This CDR3 region has 14 residues. V was cut by 8 bases and J by 6 bases, with 17 bases left in between. CDR3 bases: TGTGCCAGCTTGGGTGGGGCGTCAGGCAATGAGCAGTTCTTC. Residues: CASLGGASGNEQFF.

This clone turned up a few times. The chain links TRBV6-2 or TRBV6-3 to TRBJ1-5; TRBD1 matches at 11 bases. V dropped 5 bases and J dropped 5; count of bases not matched to a gene: 8. Germline V gene sequence: CDR1 MNHEY, CDR2 SVGEGT. CDR3 length: 16 amino acids. The CDR3 spells CASSIISGQGDQPQHF. In DNA, the CDR3 is TGTGCCAGCAGTATTATCTCGGGACAGGGGGATCAGCCCCAGCATTTT.

V and J are TRBV6-1 and TRBJ2-3; 7 nucleotides align to TRBD2. V gave up 5 bases and J gave up 6 bases; unmatched junction bases: 5. Germline loops: CDR1 MNHNS, CDR2 SASEGT. CDR3 length: 13 residues. The CDR3 DNA is TGTGCCAGCAGTCGCGGGAGAGGGGATACGCAGTATTTT. Amino acids: CASSRGRGDTQYF.